This T cell receptor (beta chain) was sequenced in a study of cytomegalovirus exposure and HLA in healthy donors. Regarding the study as a whole: As a later analysis showed, a missense DCLRE1C variant was linked to trimming of TCR beta V- and J-genes.

Primers for the PCR totalled 60 Vbeta and 13 Jbeta. Original data processing: Later reanalysis found roughly 80 million unique TCR beta chains, around 10 million of them shared. Clones were sequenced by immunoSEQ multiplex PCR, and TCRdb holds only the in-frame ones, with some missing. V and J calls and clone size follow that table, whereas D and trimming were derived from the DNA. Of about 160,000 clones in the sample, approximately 88% were seen once. To note about this clone: Its matching antigen is unknown.

This clonotype was obtained from a woman between 18 and 29 years old in good health and CMV-seronegative. The sample consisted of PBMCs.

CDR3 protein: CASGGIAEKLFF. CDR3 bases: TGTGCCAGTGGAGGAATAGCTGAAAAACTGTTTTTT. The chain recombines TRBV19 with TRBJ1-4; no definite D call. This CDR3 has 12 amino acids. Trimming removed 8 bases from V and 7 bases from J, with 11 bases in between. Germline loops: CDR1 LNHDA, CDR2 SQIVND (reference sequence).